This T cell receptor beta chain originates from a study of early T cells in non-severe SARS-CoV-2 infection. This CDR3 is built from 16 residues. CDR1 is SGHTA, CDR2 FQGNSA, per germline. The V end lost 3 bases, the J end lost 0 bases, and 12 bases lay between the germline ends. TCRdb re-analysed the 5' RACE reads in MiXCR, keeping a single row per CDR3 protein. The sample lists about 42,000 distinct CDR3 sequences; roughly 7.1% were seen once. The receptor comes from an adult who was a healthcare worker with PCR-confirmed SARS-CoV-2 infection or an uninfected control (not recorded which). The chain uses TRBV7-2 and TRBJ1-3, with TRBD1 as a possible D gene (5 bases). The sequenced sample consisted of whole blood. For the CDR3, the DNA is TGTGCCAGCAGCTTGTGGGGCTCGTCCTCTGGAAACACCATATATTTT. Its protein product is CASSLWGSSSGNTIYF.